This TCR beta chain was sequenced during a study of T cells in Graves' hyperthyroidism and ophthalmopathy. This clonotype was seen at least ten times. Using RNA transcripts as the source, TCR beta CDR3 regions were amplified. During a first-round RT-PCR of the TCR CDR3, the HTBI primer set was used. Via MiXCR, TCRdb re-called the multiplex PCR reads, giving one row per CDR3 protein. This sample has about 510,000 distinct CDR3 sequences, with 14% found just once. The CDR3 is made up of 13 amino acids. Germline V CDR1 and CDR2: SNHLY, FYNNEI. The V gene lost 2 bases and the J gene lost 9 bases, with 13 bases spanning the gap.

The rearrangement joins TRBV2 to TRBJ1-2; no clear D gene. The source is a woman aged 40 to 50 with Graves' hyperthyroidism. Sequencing input: blood. CDR3: CASSEPPPERYTF. The CDR3 DNA follows: TGTGCCAGCAGTGAACCCCCCCCGGAGCGCTACACCTTC.